These T cell receptor beta chains were read from a single sample in a study of regulatory T cells in long-lasting Graves disease. MiXCR, run by TCRdb on the multiplex PCR reads, gives a single entry per CDR3 protein. The data show more than 650,000 distinct CDR3 sequences, with about 30% seen just once and roughly 41% held by the top ten. The source material was peripheral blood mononuclear cells (PBMCs), sampled when the disease was refractory, from a patient treated with antithyroid drugs. The receptors derive from a female donor with Graves disease. The CDR3 runs from the conserved cysteine through the conserved F or W. Each record gives: clone size, D gene, J gene, V gene, CDR3 protein, CDR3 DNA. A D gene is named only where the DNA matches it firmly. Not all rows give a size; the values are once, few, many and, for expanded clones, a class.

>.|TRBD1|TRBJ2-3|TRBV2
CASSEMGQGTDAQYF
TGTGCCAGCAGTGAAATGGGACAGGGGACAGATGCGCAGTATTTT
>.|.|TRBJ2-1|TRBV5-1
CASSDQGNGEQFF
TGCGCCAGCAGCGACCAGGGGAACGGGGAGCAGTTCTTC
>.|.|TRBJ1-2|TRBV7-3
CASSSRPGYFGYTF
TGTGCCAGCAGCTCGCGTCCGGGATACTTTGGCTACACCTTC
>.|TRBD1|TRBJ1-1|TRBV27
CASRWDGTGTSEAFF
TGTGCCAGCAGGTGGGACGGGACAGGGACGTCTGAAGCTTTCTTT
>.|.|TRBJ1-2|TRBV29-1
CSVQLSSNYGYTF
TGCAGCGTTCAACTGAGTTCTAACTATGGCTACACCTTC
>.|.|TRBJ1-3|TRBV29-1
CSVGSGSGNTIYF
TGCAGCGTTGGGTCAGGGTCTGGAAACACCATATATTTT
>.|TRBD1|TRBJ1-5|TRBV3-1
CAGSDEGAGQPQHF
TGTGCCGGCAGCGATGAGGGGGCTGGACAGCCCCAGCATTTT
>few|TRBD1|TRBJ2-7|TRBV6-1
CASSGQGADSYEQYF
TGTGCCAGCAGTGGGCAGGGGGCGGATTCCTACGAGCAGTACTTC
>.|.|TRBJ2-7|TRBV3-1
CASSMGAYEQYF
TGTGCCAGCAGCATGGGAGCCTACGAGCAGTACTTC
>many|.|TRBJ1-6|TRBV20-1
CSASRTLNSPLHF
TGCAGTGCTAGCAGGACCCTTAATTCACCCCTCCACTTT
>.|.|TRBJ2-7|TRBV11-2
CASSPQGPEQYF
TGTGCCAGCAGCCCCCAGGGGCCCGAGCAGTACTTC
>many|.|TRBJ2-7|TRBV30
CAWSWNYYEQYF
TGTGCCTGGAGTTGGAACTACTACGAGCAGTACTTC
>many|.|TRBJ1-2|TRBV2
CASSELVGYGYTF
TGTGCCAGCAGTGAATTGGTTGGGTATGGCTACACCTTC
>few|.|TRBJ1-5|TRBV19
CASKVGGAGTQHF
TGTGCCAGTAAGGTCGGGGGCGCCGGAACCCAGCATTTT
>.|.|TRBJ1-2|TRBV19
CASSTPGTVGYTF
TGTGCCAGTAGTACGCCGGGAACAGTCGGCTACACCTTC
>many|.|TRBJ1-2|TRBV6-5
CASSYSTGQGDYGYTF
TGTGCCAGCAGTTACTCGACGGGGCAGGGTGACTATGGCTACACCTTC
>few|TRBD1|TRBJ2-1|TRBV12-5
CASGLYLQGSSYNEQFF
TGTGCTAGTGGTTTGTACTTACAGGGGAGCTCCTACAATGAGCAGTTCTTC
>few|TRBD1|TRBJ2-5|TRBV20-1
CSARWTGQETQYF
TGCAGTGCTAGATGGACAGGCCAAGAGACCCAGTACTTC
>once|.|TRBJ1-1|TRBV13
CASSIHRFRNTEAFF
TGTGCCAGCAGCATCCACCGGTTCCGGAACACTGAAGCTTTCTTT
>.|.|TRBJ2-7|TRBV6-1
CASSEWGSGSFYEQYF
TGTGCCAGCAGTGAATGGGGTAGCGGAAGCTTCTACGAGCAGTACTTC
>.|.|TRBJ2-2|TRBV7-9
CASSPSLSGELFF
TGTGCCAGCAGCCCTAGCTTATCCGGGGAGCTGTTTTTT
>.|.|TRBJ1-1|TRBV3-1
CTSRLQGTGHNTEAFF
TGTACCAGCAGACTACAGGGAACAGGACATAACACTGAAGCTTTCTTT
>few|.|TRBJ1-1|TRBV9
CASSEGSRNTEAFF
TGTGCCAGCAGCGAAGGCAGTCGGAACACTGAAGCTTTCTTT
>.|.|TRBJ2-7|TRBV5-1
CASSSSEGTSYEQYF
TGCGCCAGCAGCTCCTCGGAGGGAACGTCCTACGAGCAGTACTTC
>.|TRBD1|TRBJ2-5|TRBV11-3
CASSPVDRVETQYF
TGTGCCAGCAGCCCTGTCGACAGGGTGGAGACCCAGTACTTC
>few|.|TRBJ1-1|TRBV9
CASSGGARGTEAFF
TGTGCCAGCAGCGGCGGGGCCCGGGGCACTGAAGCTTTCTTT
>few|.|TRBJ1-1|TRBV19
CASSMASGRNTEAFF
TGTGCCAGTAGTATGGCGTCTGGAAGGAACACTGAAGCTTTCTTT
>many|.|TRBJ2-7|TRBV27
CASSFSPDHYEQYF
TGTGCCAGCAGTTTTTCCCCTGACCACTACGAGCAGTACTTC
>.|TRBD1|TRBJ1-5|TRBV28
CAIGTVSNQPQHF
TGTGCCATCGGGACAGTCAGCAATCAGCCCCAGCATTTT
>.|TRBD2|TRBJ2-7|TRBV6-1
CASDRAGGAYEQYF
TGTGCCAGCGATCGGGCTGGGGGGGCCTACGAGCAGTACTTC
>.|TRBD1|TRBJ1-1|TRBV10-2
CASTPSGTGLSAFF
TGCGCCAGCACCCCATCCGGGACAGGCTTATCAGCTTTCTTT
>few|TRBD1|TRBJ1-1|TRBV12-3/TRBV12-4
CASSRQGSLNTEAFF
TGTGCCAGCAGTAGACAGGGAAGCTTGAACACTGAAGCTTTCTTT
>.|.|TRBJ2-5|TRBV6-5
CASSYPGYETQYF
TGTGCCAGCAGTTATCCGGGTTACGAGACCCAGTACTTC
>.|.|TRBJ1-1|TRBV5-1
CASSFFPDGTEAFF
TGCGCCAGCAGCTTCTTTCCGGACGGGACTGAAGCTTTCTTT
>.|TRBD1|TRBJ2-5|TRBV3-1
CASSQGKDRLRETQYF
TGTGCCAGCAGCCAAGGGAAGGACAGGTTGAGGGAGACCCAGTACTTC
>many|.|TRBJ2-7|TRBV2
CASSVGANEQYF
TGTGCCAGCAGTGTGGGGGCGAACGAGCAGTACTTC
>few|.|TRBJ1-2|TRBV6-2/TRBV6-3
CASSAIHNYGYTF
TGTGCCAGCAGTGCCATACATAACTATGGCTACACCTTC
>many|.|TRBJ2-7|TRBV7-9
CASSPSSTAYEQYF
TGTGCCAGCAGCCCGAGCAGCACAGCCTACGAGCAGTACTTC
>many|.|TRBJ1-1|TRBV2
CASSANGGYTEAFF
TGTGCCAGCAGTGCCAACGGGGGCTACACTGAAGCTTTCTTT
>.|.|TRBJ1-1|TRBV24-1
CATSQGLNTEAFF
TGTGCCACCAGCCAGGGGCTGAACACTGAAGCTTTCTTT
>few|.|TRBJ2-7|TRBV12-3/TRBV12-4
CASSFGQPGEQYF
TGTGCCAGCAGTTTCGGCCAGCCTGGAGAGCAGTACTTC
>.|.|TRBJ2-6|TRBV19
CASSMWGRTSGANVLTF
TGTGCCAGTAGTATGTGGGGCAGGACCTCTGGGGCCAACGTCCTGACTTTC
>few|.|TRBJ2-2|TRBV7-2
CASNLRAGELFF
TGTGCCAGCAACCTCCGCGCCGGGGAGCTGTTTTTT
>many|TRBD1|TRBJ1-2|TRBV7-2
CASSSTGINYGYTF
TGTGCCAGCAGCTCGACAGGGATTAACTATGGCTACACCTTC